Below are 25 T cell receptor beta chains sequenced from a single sample in a study of T cell responses to AZD1222 COVID-19 vaccine. Sequenced by immunoSEQ multiplex PCR; TCRdb stores in-frame clones only, minus some. The sample holds some 99,000 clones; about 89% are singletons and the top ten take around 4.5%. The sample was peripheral blood, taken 28 days after the second AZD1222 dose. These receptors all stem from an adult who received the AZD1222 COVID-19 vaccine.

In DNA, the CDR3 is TGTGCCAGCAGGCCGGGGCTTACCGGGGAGCTGTTTTTT. This codes for CASRPGLTGELFF. This chain joins TRBV7-9 and TRBJ2-2; D is tentatively TRBD1 or TRBD2 (5 bases each). Trimming shortened V by 6 bases and J by 5 bases, and 10 bases separated the two germline ends. Germline V gene sequence: CDR1 SEHNR, CDR2 FQNEAQ (reference sequence). The CDR3 has 13 residues.

V and J are TRBV7-9 and TRBJ1-2, with D unclear. Germline CDR1 is SEHNR and CDR2 is FQNEAQ (reference sequence). V dropped 2 bases and J dropped 1 base, with 14 bases sitting between them. The length of the CDR3 is 16 residues. The CDR3 reads CASSLTSDDFNYGYTF. The CDR3 DNA reads TGTGCCAGCAGCTTAACTTCCGACGATTTTAACTATGGCTACACCTTC.

The chain employs TRBV7-9 and TRBJ1-5; D call uncertain. This CDR3 has 12 amino acids. Trimming removed 2 bases from V and 7 bases from J, with 6 bases in between. Germline values: CDR1 SEHNR, CDR2 FQNEAQ (reference sequence). The CDR3 DNA reads as TGTGCCAGCAGCTTACTAGGGCAGCCCCAGCATTTT. The encoded protein is CASSLLGQPQHF.

This chain links TRBV9 with TRBJ2-1; 8 nucleotides line up with TRBD2. The CDR3 consists of 17 residues. Germline CDR1 SGDLS, CDR2 YYNGEE. Trimming took 0 bases from V and 6 from J; bases not matched to a gene: 11. The CDR3 DNA is TGTGCCAGCAGCGTAGGAGCTAGACCACGGGGGGGCAATGAGCAGTTCTTC. It is translated as CASSVGARPRGGNEQFF.

The chain is built from TRBV6-5 and TRBJ2-7, with TRBD2 as a possible D gene (5 bases). V lost 6 bases to trimming and J lost 1 base, with 13 bases between them. Per the germline V gene, CDR1 is MNHEY and CDR2 is SVGAGI. The CDR3 has 14 amino acids. As DNA, the CDR3 is TGTGCCAGCAGGGCTAGAGCGGAGTCCTACGAGCAGTACTTC. This encodes CASRARAESYEQYF.

The rearrangement links TRBV7-6 to TRBJ2-5; 14 bases are a match to TRBD2. This CDR3 contains 16 residues. Germline CDR1 is SGHVS and CDR2 is FNYEAQ. V dropped 5 bases and J dropped 3; count of bases not matched to a gene: 5. This CDR3 is CASSPEGLAGEETQYF. In nucleotides, the CDR3 is TGTGCCAGCAGCCCAGAGGGACTAGCGGGGGAAGAGACCCAGTACTTC.

This clone turned up a few times. The gene calls are TRBV3-1 (or the pseudogene TRBV3-2) and TRBJ2-7; D call uncertain. The CDR3 runs 12 residues. Germline V lookup: CDR1 LGHDT, CDR2 YNNKEL (reference sequence). Between the trimmed V and J ends, which lost 0 bases and 6 bases, there was a span of 6 bases. The CDR3: CASSQDVGEQYF. The CDR3 DNA reads as TGTGCCAGCAGCCAAGATGTGGGCGAGCAGTACTTC.

This chain links TRBV30 with TRBJ2-6; D call uncertain. Germline-derived CDR1 and CDR2 are GTSNPN and SVGIG (reference sequence). CDR3 length: 16 residues. V lost 0 bases, J lost 2 bases, and 11 bases lay in between. The DNA of the CDR3 is TGTGCCTGGAGTGTTCTCGGCGTCCCTGGGGCCAACGTCCTGACTTTC. This sequence encodes CAWSVLGVPGANVLTF.

The chain recombines TRBV7-9 with TRBJ2-5; D not certain. Trimming pared 1 base from V and 1 base from J, leaving 13 bases between. The CDR3 length is 16 residues. The germline gives CDR1 SEHNR, CDR2 FQNEAQ (reference sequence). The CDR3 sequence is CASSLGEAQLQETQYF. CDR3 bases: TGTGCCAGCAGCTTAGGCGAGGCACAGCTCCAAGAGACCCAGTACTTC.

V and J are TRBV5-1 and TRBJ1-2; D may be TRBD1 (6 bases). This CDR3 has 13 amino acids. Trimming cost V 0 bases and J 6 bases, with 9 bases left between them. Germline loops: CDR1 SGHRS, CDR2 YFSETQ. The CDR3 is CASSLGRGDGYTF. The CDR3, as DNA: TGCGCCAGCAGCTTGGGCAGGGGCGATGGCTACACCTTC.

This rearrangement joins TRBV10-3 to TRBJ2-6, with D perhaps TRBD1 (5 bases). Trimming shortened V by 5 bases and J by 0 bases, and 20 bases separated the two germline ends. Germline V gene lookup returns CDR1 ENHRY and CDR2 SYGVKD. This CDR3 comprises 19 residues. CDR3 in DNA: TGTGCCATCAGTTTAACTGGACATCTAGAGGCCTCTGGGGCCAACGTCCTGACTTTC. Protein sequence: CAISLTGHLEASGANVLTF.

This clone appeared a few times. The V and J genes are TRBV27 and TRBJ2-7; perhaps TRBD2 as D (6 bases). Germline CDR1 and CDR2: MNHEY and SMNVEV (reference sequence). Trimming took 3 bases from V and 6 from J, leaving 21 bases between them. This CDR3 contains 16 residues. The CDR3 DNA reads TGTGCCAGCAGTTTTCTGCCCTCAGGGAGGTACGGCGAGCAGTACTTC. Protein: CASSFLPSGRYGEQYF.

The rearrangement links TRBV7-2 to TRBJ2-3; tentatively, D is TRBD2 (5 bases). The germline V gene encodes CDR1 SGHTA and CDR2 FQGNSA. V lost 4 bases and J 0 bases, leaving 11 bases between the germline ends. This CDR3 has 15 residues. The CDR3 sequence: CASSSGTISTDTQYF. The CDR3 DNA sequence: TGTGCCAGCAGCTCGGGAACTATTAGCACAGATACGCAGTATTTT.

The sample holds a few counts of this clone. The chain combines TRBV7-2 with TRBJ2-7, with 12 bases fitting TRBD2. CDR1 is SGHTA, CDR2 FQGNSA, per germline. The CDR3 spans 15 residues. After removal of 6 bases from V and 5 bases from J, the junction contained 8 bases not matched to a gene. The DNA of the CDR3 is TGTGCCAGCAGTCCAAGACTAGCGGGAGCCCACGAGCAGTACTTC. As protein: CASSPRLAGAHEQYF.

The chain joins TRBV30 to TRBJ1-1; D remains unclear. Trimming took off 5 bases at V and 1 base at J, with 11 bases between the two ends. Germline CDR1 and CDR2: GTSNPN and SVGIG (reference sequence). CDR3 length equals 13 residues. CDR3 bases: TGTGCCTGGCAAAGGACGGAGAACACTGAAGCTTTCTTT. This sequence encodes CAWQRTENTEAFF.

The chain employs TRBV6-2 or TRBV6-3 and TRBJ1-4; D is possibly TRBD1 (5 bases). The CDR3 totals 18 residues. Trimming took 0 bases from V and 5 from J, leaving 19 bases between them. Germline CDR1 and CDR2: MNHEY and SVGEGT. The CDR3 coding sequence is TGTGCCAGCAGTTACTCGCCACCGGCCAGGGACCAGAATGAAAAACTGTTTTTT. It translates to CASSYSPPARDQNEKLFF.

This chain joins TRBV6-5 and TRBJ1-4; perhaps TRBD1 as D (6 bases). Germline loops: CDR1 MNHEY, CDR2 SVGAGI. This CDR3 has 16 amino acids. The germline V and J ends were trimmed by 2 bases and 7 bases, with 17 bases remaining between them. The CDR3 DNA follows: TGTGCCAGCAGTTACGGGACACTGGGCCTTGGTGAAAAACTGTTTTTT. Translation gives CASSYGTLGLGEKLFF.

The rearrangement uses TRBV7-2 and TRBJ1-1; a weak D match, TRBD1 (6 bases). The CDR3 sequence is 12 residues long. Germline V gene sequence: CDR1 SGHTA, CDR2 FQGNSA. With 3 bases removed from V and 7 bases from J, the gap between germline ends came to 9 bases. Here the CDR3 DNA reads TGTGCCAGCAGCTTTTTGGACAGTGAAGCTTTCTTT. It encodes CASSFLDSEAFF.

The rearrangement links TRBV7-3 to TRBJ1-1; possibly TRBD1 for D (6 bases). CDR3 length: 13 residues. Trimming pared 5 bases from V and 3 bases from J, leaving 10 bases between. Germline V gene lookup returns CDR1 SGHTA and CDR2 FQGTGA. For the CDR3, the DNA is TGTGCCAGCAGCGCAGGACAGTACACTGAAGCTTTCTTT. This encodes CASSAGQYTEAFF.

The J gene is TRBJ1-2, the V gene TRBV18, with TRBD1 as a possible D gene (5 bases). The CDR3 runs to 15 residues. The ends were cut back, 2 bases at V and 6 bases at J, with 16 bases in the middle. Germline assignment: CDR1 KGHSH and CDR2 LQKENI. CDR3 loop: CASSPGAKPTNGYTF. The CDR3 DNA is TGTGCCAGCTCACCAGGGGCCAAACCGACTAATGGCTACACCTTC.

This clone was seen a few times. The chain recombines TRBV12-3 or TRBV12-4 with TRBJ1-1; a possible D gene is TRBD1 (6 bases). The CDR3 covers 13 residues. V dropped 5 bases and J dropped 1 base, with 8 bases sitting between them. CDR3 nucleotide sequence: TGTGCCAGCAGTCAACAGGGGAACACTGAAGCTTTCTTT. Protein sequence: CASSQQGNTEAFF.

The rearrangement joins TRBV5-1 to TRBJ2-1; no firm D call. This CDR3 contains 17 residues. V lost 3 bases and J 4 bases, leaving 20 bases between the germline ends. CDR1 is SGHRS and CDR2 is YFSETQ in the germline V gene. This chain's CDR3 is CASSYTRQIEVYNEQFF. The CDR3 DNA reads as TGCGCCAGCAGCTACACGCGGCAGATTGAGGTATACAATGAGCAGTTCTTC.

Concerning this clone: This sample also contains other DNA sequences that code for the same CDR3. The chain employs TRBV19 and TRBJ1-1; unclear D gene. The germline V gene encodes CDR1 LNHDA and CDR2 SQIVND (reference sequence). There are 13 residues in the CDR3. The V end was cut by 6 bases, the J end by 4 bases, with 12 bases between. CDR3 DNA: TGTGCCAGTAGCCAAGTACGGGGCACTGAAGCTTTCTTT. This codes for CASSQVRGTEAFF.

This chain joins TRBV9 and TRBJ2-5, with 8 nucleotides matching TRBD2. The CDR3 consists of 16 residues. V lost 0 bases and J lost 5; bases outside the gene matches: 9. In germline, CDR1 is SGDLS, CDR2 YYNGEE. This chain's CDR3 is CASSVDQAGERETQYF. The CDR3, as DNA: TGTGCCAGCAGCGTAGATCAAGCGGGAGAACGTGAGACCCAGTACTTC.

This clone showed up just a few times. V gene TRBV12-3 or TRBV12-4 combines with J gene TRBJ1-4; TRBD1 is a possible D gene (5 bases). The CDR3 totals 13 residues. The germline V and J ends were trimmed by 7 bases and 5 bases, with 11 bases remaining between them. CDR3 residues: CASMDGDNEKLFF. DNA of the CDR3: TGTGCCAGCATGGACGGGGACAATGAAAAACTGTTTTTT.